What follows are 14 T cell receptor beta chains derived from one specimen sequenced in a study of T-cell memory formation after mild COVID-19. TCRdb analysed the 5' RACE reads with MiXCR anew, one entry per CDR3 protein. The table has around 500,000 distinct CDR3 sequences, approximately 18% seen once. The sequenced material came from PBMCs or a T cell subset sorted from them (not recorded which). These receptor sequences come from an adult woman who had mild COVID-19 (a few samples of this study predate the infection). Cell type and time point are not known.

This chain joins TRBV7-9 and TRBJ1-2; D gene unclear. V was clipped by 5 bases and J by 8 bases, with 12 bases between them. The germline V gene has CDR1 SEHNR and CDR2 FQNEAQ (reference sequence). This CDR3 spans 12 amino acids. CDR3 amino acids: CASSDQGYGYTF. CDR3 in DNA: TGTGCCAGCAGCGACCAAGGGTACGGCTACACCTTC.

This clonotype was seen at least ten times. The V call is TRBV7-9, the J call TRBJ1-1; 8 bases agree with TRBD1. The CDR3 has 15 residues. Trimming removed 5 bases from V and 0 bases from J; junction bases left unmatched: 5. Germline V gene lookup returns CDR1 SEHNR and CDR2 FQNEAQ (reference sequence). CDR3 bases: TGTGCCAGCAGCCCCCGGGACAGGTTGAACACTGAAGCTTTCTTT. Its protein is CASSPRDRLNTEAFF.

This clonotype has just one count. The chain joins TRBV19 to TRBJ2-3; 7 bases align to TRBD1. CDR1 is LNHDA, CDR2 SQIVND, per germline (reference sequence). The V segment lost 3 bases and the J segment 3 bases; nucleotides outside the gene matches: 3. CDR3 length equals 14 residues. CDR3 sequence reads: CASSIGDSTDTQYF. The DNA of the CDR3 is TGTGCCAGTAGTATTGGGGACAGTACAGATACGCAGTATTTT.

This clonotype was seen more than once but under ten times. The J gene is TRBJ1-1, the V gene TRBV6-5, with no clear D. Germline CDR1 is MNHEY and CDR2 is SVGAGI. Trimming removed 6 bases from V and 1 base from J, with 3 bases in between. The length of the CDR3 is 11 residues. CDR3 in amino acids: CASRKNTEAFF. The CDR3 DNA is TGTGCCAGCAGGAAGAACACTGAAGCTTTCTTT.

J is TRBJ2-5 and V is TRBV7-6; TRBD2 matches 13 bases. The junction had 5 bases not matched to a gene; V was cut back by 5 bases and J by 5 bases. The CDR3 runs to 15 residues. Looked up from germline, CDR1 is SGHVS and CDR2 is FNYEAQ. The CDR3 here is CASSRLAGGRETQYF. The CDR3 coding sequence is TGTGCCAGCAGCCGACTAGCGGGAGGCAGGGAGACCCAGTACTTC.

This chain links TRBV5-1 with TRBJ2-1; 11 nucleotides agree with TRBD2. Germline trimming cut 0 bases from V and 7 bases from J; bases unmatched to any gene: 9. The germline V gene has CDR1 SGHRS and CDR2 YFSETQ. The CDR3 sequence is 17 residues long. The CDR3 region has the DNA TGCGCCAGCAGCTTGGCATCCTTAGCGGGGGGGCCAAATGAGCAGTTCTTC. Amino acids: CASSLASLAGGPNEQFF.

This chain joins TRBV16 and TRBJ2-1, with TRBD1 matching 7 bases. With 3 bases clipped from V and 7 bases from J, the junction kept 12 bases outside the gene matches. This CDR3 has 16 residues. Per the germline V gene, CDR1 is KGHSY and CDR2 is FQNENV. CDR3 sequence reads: CASSHTGQGVRNEQFF. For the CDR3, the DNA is TGTGCCAGCAGCCATACCGGGCAGGGGGTCAGGAATGAGCAGTTCTTC.

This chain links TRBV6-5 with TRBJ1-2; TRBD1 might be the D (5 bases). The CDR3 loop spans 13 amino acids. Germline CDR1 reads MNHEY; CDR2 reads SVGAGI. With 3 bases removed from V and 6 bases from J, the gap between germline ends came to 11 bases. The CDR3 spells CASSYSQGDGYTF. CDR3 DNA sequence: TGTGCCAGCAGTTATAGTCAGGGAGATGGCTACACCTTC.

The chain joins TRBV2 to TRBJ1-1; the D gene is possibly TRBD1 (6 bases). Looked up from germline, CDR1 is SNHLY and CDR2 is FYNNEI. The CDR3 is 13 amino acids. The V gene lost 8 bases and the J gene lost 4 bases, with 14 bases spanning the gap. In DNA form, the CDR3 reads TGTGCCAGCGGAAAGACAGGACGCACTGAAGCTTTCTTT. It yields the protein CASGKTGRTEAFF.

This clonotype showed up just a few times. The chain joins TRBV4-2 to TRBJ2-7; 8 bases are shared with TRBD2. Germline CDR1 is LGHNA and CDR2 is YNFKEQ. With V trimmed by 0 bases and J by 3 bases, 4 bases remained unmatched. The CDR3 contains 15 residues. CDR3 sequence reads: CASSQDTGLGYEQYF. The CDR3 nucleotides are TGTGCCAGCAGCCAAGATACGGGACTAGGCTACGAGCAGTACTTC.

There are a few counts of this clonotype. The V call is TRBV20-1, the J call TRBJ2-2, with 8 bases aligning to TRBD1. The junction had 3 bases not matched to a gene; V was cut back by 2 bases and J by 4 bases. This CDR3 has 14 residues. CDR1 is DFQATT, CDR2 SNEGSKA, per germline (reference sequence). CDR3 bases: TGCAGTGCTAGACAGACAGGGGTCACCGGGGAGCTGTTTTTT. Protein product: CSARQTGVTGELFF.

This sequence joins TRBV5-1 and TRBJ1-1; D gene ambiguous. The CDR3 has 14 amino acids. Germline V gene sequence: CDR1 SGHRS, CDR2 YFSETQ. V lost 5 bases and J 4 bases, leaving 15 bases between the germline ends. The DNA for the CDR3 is TGCGCCAGCAGTCTAGTTCAGGTCGCCACTGAAGCTTTCTTT. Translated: CASSLVQVATEAFF.

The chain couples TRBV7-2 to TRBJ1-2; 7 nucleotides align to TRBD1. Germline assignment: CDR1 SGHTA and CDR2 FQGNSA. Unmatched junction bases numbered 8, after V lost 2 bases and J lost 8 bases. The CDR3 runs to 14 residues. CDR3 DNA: TGTGCCAGCAGCTTACAGGTGACAGGGATCGGCTACACCTTC. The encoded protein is CASSLQVTGIGYTF.

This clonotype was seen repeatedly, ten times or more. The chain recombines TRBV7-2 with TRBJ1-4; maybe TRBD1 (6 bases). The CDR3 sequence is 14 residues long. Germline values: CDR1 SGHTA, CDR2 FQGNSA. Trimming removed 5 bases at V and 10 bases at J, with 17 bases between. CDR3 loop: CASSQQGGVGKLFF. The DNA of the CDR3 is TGTGCCAGCAGCCAACAGGGCGGAGTAGGAAAACTGTTTTTT.